This T cell receptor (beta chain) was observed in a study of blood T cell repertoires in COVID-19. Study in general: The United States, Italy and Spain were the sources of the acute and convalescent COVID-19 samples. PBMCs, B-cell-depleted T cells, or T cells provided the cDNA or gDNA that made up the material.

Original analysis: It was from reference gene primer amplification that nucleated cell counts were estimated. Libraries were prepared by immunoSEQ multiplex PCR; TCRdb keeps only in-frame clonotypes and omits some of them. V, J and clone size derive from that table, while D and trimming were established from the DNA sequence. The sample has fewer than 250,000 clones, around 80% seen once. CDR1 and CDR2 (germline): SGDLS, YYNGEE. The CDR3 is 15 residues long. V gave up 3 bases and J gave up 1 base; unmatched junction bases: 1. The J gene is TRBJ2-3, the V gene TRBV9; 11 nucleotides align to TRBD2. The source of this sequence is a woman aged 40-49 years with acute or convalescent COVID-19. The sequencing input was peripheral blood. The CDR3 protein is CASSASGGRTDTQYF. CDR3 DNA sequence: TGTGCCAGCAGCGCTAGCGGGGGGCGCACAGATACGCAGTATTTT.